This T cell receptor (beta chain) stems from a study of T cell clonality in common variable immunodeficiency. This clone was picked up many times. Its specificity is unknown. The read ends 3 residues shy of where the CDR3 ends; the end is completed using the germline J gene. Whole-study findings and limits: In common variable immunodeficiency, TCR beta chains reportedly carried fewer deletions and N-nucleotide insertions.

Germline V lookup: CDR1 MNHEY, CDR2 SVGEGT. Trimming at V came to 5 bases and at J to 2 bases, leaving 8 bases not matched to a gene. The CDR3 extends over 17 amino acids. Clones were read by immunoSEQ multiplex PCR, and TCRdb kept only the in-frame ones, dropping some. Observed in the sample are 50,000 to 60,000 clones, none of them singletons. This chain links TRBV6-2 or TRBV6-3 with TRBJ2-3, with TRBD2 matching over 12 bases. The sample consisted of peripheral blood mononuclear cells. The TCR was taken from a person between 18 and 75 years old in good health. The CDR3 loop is CASSRPTSGGHTDTQYF. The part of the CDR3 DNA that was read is TGTGCCAGCAGTCGGCCGACTAGCGGGGGCCACACAGATACG.